The entry that follows covers one T cell receptor beta chain sequence. The V and J ends lost 3 bases and 8 bases respectively, with 8 bases between them. The CDR3 length is 12 residues. CDR1 SGHDN and CDR2 FVKESK come from the germline V gene. Repertoires were generated with immunoSEQ multiplex PCR, while TCRdb's copy carries only in-frame clones and drops some. The sample yields about 63,000 clones, about four fifths seen once. Noted time point: pretreatment peripheral blood. Each patient contributed between 1 and 8 total time points of blood mononuclear cells, pretreatment and during treatment. This record belongs to a study of PD-L1 blockade in urothelial cancer. About the study: As for prior chemotherapy regimens, patients had received 0 to 3. The researchers analyzed blood 3 weeks (second dose) and 6 weeks after treatment start. Peripheral blood specimens exhibited a median yield of around 150,000 T cells.

This TCR was recovered from a man aged 65 to 85 with urothelial cancer. The V gene is TRBV14, the J gene TRBJ2-1; maybe TRBD1 (6 bases). This sample comprised PBMCs, obtained around atezolizumab (anti-PD-L1) treatment. CDR3 sequence: CASSQQGYEQFF. The DNA for the CDR3 is TGTGCCAGCAGCCAGCAGGGGTATGAGCAGTTCTTC.